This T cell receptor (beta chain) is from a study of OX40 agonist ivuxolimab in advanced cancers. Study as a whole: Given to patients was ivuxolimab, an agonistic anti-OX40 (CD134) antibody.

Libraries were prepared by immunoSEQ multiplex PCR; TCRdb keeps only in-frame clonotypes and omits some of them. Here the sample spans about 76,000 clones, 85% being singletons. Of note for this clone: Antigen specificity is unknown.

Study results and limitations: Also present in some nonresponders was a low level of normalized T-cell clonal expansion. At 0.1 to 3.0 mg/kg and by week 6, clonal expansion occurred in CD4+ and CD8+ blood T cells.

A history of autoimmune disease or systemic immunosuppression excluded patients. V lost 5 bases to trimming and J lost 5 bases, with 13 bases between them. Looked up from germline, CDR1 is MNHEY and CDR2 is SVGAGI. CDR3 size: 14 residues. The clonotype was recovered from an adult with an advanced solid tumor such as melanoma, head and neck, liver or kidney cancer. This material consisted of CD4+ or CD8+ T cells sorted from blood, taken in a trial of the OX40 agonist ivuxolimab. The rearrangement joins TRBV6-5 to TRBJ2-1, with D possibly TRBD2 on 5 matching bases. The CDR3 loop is CASSPRTVDNEQFF. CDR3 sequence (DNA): TGTGCCAGCAGTCCCCGGACTGTGGACAATGAGCAGTTCTTC.